The 9 T cell receptor beta chains below were found in one sample sequenced in a study of blood T cell repertoires in COVID-19. Data came from immunoSEQ multiplex PCR; TCRdb stores just in-frame clones and leaves some out. Altogether hundreds of thousands of clones are present, roughly 83% being singletons, with the ten largest covering approximately 7%. The sample taken for sequencing was peripheral blood. These receptors came from a woman aged 50 to 60 with acute or convalescent COVID-19.

The rearrangement uses TRBV6-6 and TRBJ1-5; D is perhaps TRBD1 (6 bases). Germline V gene sequence: CDR1 MNHNY, CDR2 SVGAGI (reference sequence). V was trimmed by 8 bases and J by 3 bases, leaving 11 bases between them. This CDR3 contains 13 residues. CDR3 in amino acids: CASGTGYNQPQHF. The CDR3 DNA reads as TGTGCCAGCGGTACAGGGTACAATCAGCCCCAGCATTTT.

The CDR3 protein is CASSSGGVLNSPLHF. The CDR3 region has the DNA TGTGCCAGCAGCTCCGGAGGGGTTTTAAATTCACCCCTCCACTTT. V usage is TRBV5-4 and J usage is TRBJ1-6, with D tentatively TRBD1 (5 bases). Germline V gives CDR1 SGHNT, CDR2 YYREEE (reference sequence). The ends were cut back, 3 bases at V and 7 bases at J, with 14 bases in the middle. The CDR3 runs 15 residues.

Concerning this clone itself: Mismatch with germline at one junction end may stem from a read error. The CDR3 DNA is TGTGCTAGCAGCCCCGGGGATAGTGCAACTAATGAAAAACTGTTTTTT. Translation gives CASSPGDSATNEKLFF. V gene TRBV7-7 combines with J gene TRBJ1-4; the D is unclear. Germline-derived CDR1 and CDR2 are SSHAT and FNYEAQ (reference sequence). The CDR3 consists of 16 residues.

The V and J genes are TRBV3-1 (or the pseudogene TRBV3-2) and TRBJ2-5; TRBD2 aligns across 8 bases. This CDR3 is built from 16 residues. V lost 1 base, J lost 5 bases, and 9 bases stayed unmatched. The germline gives CDR1 LGHDT, CDR2 YNNKEL (reference sequence). The DNA of the CDR3 is TGTGCCAGCAGCCAAGCCGTAAGCGGGGGTTGGGAGACCCAGTACTTC. As protein: CASSQAVSGGWETQYF.

The chain employs TRBV9 and TRBJ2-1, with D possibly TRBD2 on 5 matching bases. The CDR3 runs to 12 residues. V lost 2 bases to trimming and J lost 9 bases, with 9 bases between them. The germline V gene encodes CDR1 SGDLS and CDR2 YYNGEE. The CDR3 DNA sequence: TGTGCCAGCAGCGTCACTAGTCTTGAGCAGTTCTTC. Translation gives CASSVTSLEQFF. The entire variable domain, with the rest obtained from reference TRBV9 and TRBJ2-1, is as follows: DSGVTQTPKHLITATGQRVTLRCSPRSGDLSVYWYQQSLDQGLQFLIQYYNGEERAKGNILERFSAQQFPDLHSELNLSSLELGDSALYFCASSVTSLEQFFGPGTRLTVL.

The V gene is TRBV10-3, the J gene TRBJ2-7; 9 bases agree with TRBD1. The V gene's germline CDR1 is ENHRY and CDR2 SYGVKD. V lost 6 bases and J lost 7; bases outside the gene matches: 7. CDR3 length equals 13 residues. The CDR3 sequence is CAIRPQGALEQYF. The CDR3 DNA is TGTGCCATCAGACCACAGGGGGCGCTTGAGCAGTACTTC.

The genes are TRBV19 and TRBJ2-5; D may be TRBD1 (5 bases). V was shortened by 0 bases and J by 7 bases, with 15 bases between the two germline ends. The germline V gene encodes CDR1 LNHDA and CDR2 SQIVND (reference sequence). The CDR3 length is 15 residues. CDR3 sequence reads: CASSIEGREWGTQYF. Here the CDR3 DNA reads TGTGCCAGTAGTATAGAGGGCAGGGAATGGGGGACCCAGTACTTC.

This chain uses TRBV5-1 with TRBJ1-3, with D perhaps matching TRBD1 (5 bases). The CDR3 covers 16 residues. Germline assignment: CDR1 SGHRS and CDR2 YFSETQ. Trimming pared 2 bases from V and 4 bases from J, leaving 16 bases between. CDR3 bases: TGCGCCAGCAGCTTAGATGACAGAAGTTCAGGAAACACCATATATTTT. Encoded protein: CASSLDDRSSGNTIYF.

The chain carries TRBV5-4 and TRBJ1-4; D gene unclear. The germline CDR1 and CDR2 sequences are SGHNT and YYREEE (reference sequence). The CDR3 is 14 residues long. V shed 4 bases and J shed 0 bases, with 7 bases lying between them. The CDR3 is CASSQEATNEKLFF. CDR3 coding DNA: TGTGCCAGCAGCCAAGAGGCAACTAATGAAAAACTGTTTTTT. Combining the CDR3 with reference TRBV5-4 and TRBJ1-4 gives the whole variable domain ETGVTQSPTHLIKTRGQQVTLRCSSQSGHNTVSWYQQALGQGPQFIFQYYREEENGRGNFPPRFSGLQFPNYSSELNVNALELDDSALYLCASSQEATNEKLFFGSGTQLSVL.